This T cell receptor (beta chain) was sequenced in a study of blood T cell repertoires in COVID-19. Study-wide background: Whether acute or convalescent, the COVID-19 samples came from the United States, Italy and Spain. Sample material is recorded as cDNA or gDNA derived from T cells, B-cell-depleted T cells, or PBMCs.

V was trimmed by 4 bases and J by 1 base, leaving 8 bases between them. The CDR3 is 13 amino acids. The V gene's germline CDR1 is SGHAT and CDR2 FQNNGV. Sequencing used immunoSEQ multiplex PCR; TCRdb keeps in-frame clones, though not all of them. Of 120,000 or so clones in the sample, more than 75% are singletons; the top ten hold about 4.6%. During active infection, Seattle patients enrolled and were then monitored through disease. Source material: peripheral blood. The chain combines TRBV11-2 with TRBJ2-7; D unresolved. This receptor was obtained from a man in his fifties or sixties with COVID-19, enrolled during active disease. DNA for the CDR3: TGTGCCAGCAGCTCTGGCGGTTCCTACGAGCAGTACTTC. As protein: CASSSGGSYEQYF.